In this sample, the clone carrying this TCR beta chain turned up a few times. V lost 5 bases to trimming and J lost 5 bases, with 18 bases between them. This CDR3 spans 15 amino acids. Per germline, CDR1 SGHTA and CDR2 FQGNSA. The donors were healthy bone marrow donors. This record belongs to a study of cytomegalovirus exposure and HLA in healthy donors. The PCR employed 60 Vbeta primers together with 13 Jbeta primers. This table comes from immunoSEQ multiplex PCR, and its TCRdb copy is limited to in-frame clones, with some not included. The repertoire holds about 160,000 clones, 70% to 80% seen once, with 1.3% in the top ten.

The TCR originated in a young man in good health and CMV-seronegative. The rearrangement joins TRBV7-2 to TRBJ2-5, with D possibly being TRBD2 (6 bases). The specimen sequenced was PBMCs. CDR3 sequence: CASSLSGLLLETQYF. CDR3 DNA: TGTGCCAGCAGCCTCTCCGGACTATTATTGGAGACCCAGTACTTC.